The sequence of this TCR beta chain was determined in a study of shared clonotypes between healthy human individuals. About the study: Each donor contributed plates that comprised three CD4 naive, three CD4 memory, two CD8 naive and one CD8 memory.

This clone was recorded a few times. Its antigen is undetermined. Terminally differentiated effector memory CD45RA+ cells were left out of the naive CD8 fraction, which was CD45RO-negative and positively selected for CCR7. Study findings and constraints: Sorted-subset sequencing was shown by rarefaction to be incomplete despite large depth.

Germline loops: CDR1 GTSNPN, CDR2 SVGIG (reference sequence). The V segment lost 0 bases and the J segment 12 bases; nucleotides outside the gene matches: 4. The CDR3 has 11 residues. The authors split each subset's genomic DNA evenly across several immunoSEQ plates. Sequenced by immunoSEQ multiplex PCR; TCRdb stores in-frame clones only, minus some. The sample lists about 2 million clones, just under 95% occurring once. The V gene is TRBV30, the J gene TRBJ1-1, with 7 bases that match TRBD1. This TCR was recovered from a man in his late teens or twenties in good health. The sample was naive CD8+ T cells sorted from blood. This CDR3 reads CAWSVGTETFF. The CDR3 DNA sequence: TGTGCCTGGAGTGTAGGGACAGAGACTTTCTTT.